Reported below is one T cell receptor beta chain. Its antigen remains unidentified. No much larger clone is present one base from it, and per-base qualities are unavailable. The CDR3 goes from the cysteine to the phenylalanine over 11 residues. Only the CDR3 region is kept as DNA, spanning 33 bases read in frame from base 1. V drops 8 bases and J drops 5 bases, leaving 7 bases in between. Via the germline V gene, CDR1 is MNHEY and CDR2 SVGAGI. The sample is drawn from a study of blood T cell repertoires in COVID-19 (TCRdb year 2020). Regarding the study in general: Samples covering the acute and convalescent phases of COVID-19 were provided by collaborators in the United States, Italy and Spain. The prospective study material was composed of cDNA or gDNA derived from T cells, B-cell-depleted T cells, or PBMCs. Subjects who had been exposed to COVID-19, were actively infected with it, or had recovered from it provided the deeply sampled blood TCRbeta repertoires that made up the dataset. The repertoires were released in a freely available public database meant as a resource for research on the immune response to SARS-CoV-2. Samples came from the ongoing ImmuneRACE study (first 160 participants) plus 1,254 subjects from 6 global collaborators. Nearly every sample came with metadata listing a de-identified subject ID, COVID-19 status, age in years and sex. Where available, HLA class I and class II types were taken from metadata supplied by the sample provider and were not determined by assay-based typing.

The immunoSEQ Assay, a bias-controlled multiplex PCR, was used to amplify TCRbeta CDR3 regions from genomic DNA. The authors' analysis ran thus. The number of nucleated cells in each sample was estimated from the amplification of reference gene primers within the assay. Sequence reads were collapsed and filtered to measure the absolute abundance of every unique TCRbeta CDR3 rearrangement. For each sample, productive Simpson clonality was calculated as the square root of Simpson's diversity index across productive rearrangements. TCRdb stores this immuneACCESS table with in-frame sequences only. Part of the clones is absent; in the studies checked, under half of the shortfall reflects unresolved V genes, and no reason is known for the rest. Clone size and the V and J calls come from that table; the DNA yielded D and trimming. The sample profile shows 250,000 to 300,000 clones; over 75% of them were found once. The ten largest account for more than 9.5% of the sample.

The collaborating institutions used their own protocols to collect whole blood in K2EDTA tubes. For TCRbeta analysis, collaborators shipped samples as frozen whole blood, isolated PBMCs, or DNA extracted from either of those sample types. What the authors observed across the whole study: How much clinical and demographic metadata was included differed by source and by participant, and the metadata was provided uncurated.

The sequence derives from a woman between 65 and 79 years old with acute or convalescent COVID-19. The rearrangement combines TRBV6-5 with TRBJ1-5; a confident D gene designation cannot be given. Sequencing used peripheral blood. The CDR3: CASGPYQPQHF. The sequence in DNA is TGTGCCAGCGGCCCCTATCAGCCCCAGCATTTT.